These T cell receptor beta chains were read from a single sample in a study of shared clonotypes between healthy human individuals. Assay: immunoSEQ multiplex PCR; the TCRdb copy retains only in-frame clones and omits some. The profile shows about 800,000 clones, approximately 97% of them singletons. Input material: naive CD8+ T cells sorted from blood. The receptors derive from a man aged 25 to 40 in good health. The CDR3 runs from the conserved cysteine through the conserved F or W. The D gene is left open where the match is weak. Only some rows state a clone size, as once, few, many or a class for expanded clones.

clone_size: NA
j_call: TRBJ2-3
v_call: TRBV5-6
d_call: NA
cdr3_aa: CASSLADTDTQYF
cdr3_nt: TGTGCCAGCAGCTTAGCGGACACAGATACGCAGTATTTT

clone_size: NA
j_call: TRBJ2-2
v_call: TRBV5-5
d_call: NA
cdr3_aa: CASSLAGGELFF
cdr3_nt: TGTGCCAGCAGCTTGGCCGGCGGGGAGCTGTTTTTT

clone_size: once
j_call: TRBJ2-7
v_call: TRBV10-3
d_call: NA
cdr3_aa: CAISSPHEQYF
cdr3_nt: TGTGCCATCAGCTCACCTCACGAGCAGTACTTC

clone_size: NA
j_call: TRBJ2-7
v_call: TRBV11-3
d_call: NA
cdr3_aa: CASSLFDGNEQYF
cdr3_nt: TGTGCCAGCAGCTTATTTGACGGCAACGAGCAGTACTTC

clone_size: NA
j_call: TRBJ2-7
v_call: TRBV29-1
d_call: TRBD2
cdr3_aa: CSVVGLAGDEQYF
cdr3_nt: TGCAGCGTTGTGGGACTAGCGGGAGACGAGCAGTACTTC

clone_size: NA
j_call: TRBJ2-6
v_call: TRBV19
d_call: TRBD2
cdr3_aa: CASFSGRLRSGANVLTF
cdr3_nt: TGTGCCAGCTTTAGCGGGAGATTACGCTCTGGGGCCAACGTCCTGACTTTC

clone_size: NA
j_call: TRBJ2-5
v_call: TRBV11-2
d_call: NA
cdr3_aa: CASTKGGGLGETQYF
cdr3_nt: TGTGCCAGCACCAAGGGAGGGGGCTTAGGAGAGACCCAGTACTTC

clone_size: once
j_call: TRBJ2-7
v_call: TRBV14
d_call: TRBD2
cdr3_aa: CASSQVAGVSYEQYF
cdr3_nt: TGTGCCAGCAGCCAAGTAGCGGGAGTTTCCTACGAGCAGTACTTC

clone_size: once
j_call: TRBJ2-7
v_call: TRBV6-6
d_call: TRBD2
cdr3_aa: CASTSGRNYEQYF
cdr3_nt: TGTGCCAGCACGAGCGGGAGGAATTACGAGCAGTACTTC

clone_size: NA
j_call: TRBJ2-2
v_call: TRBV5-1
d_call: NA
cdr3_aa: CASQADLSTGELFF
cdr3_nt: TGCGCCAGCCAAGCGGACCTGTCCACCGGGGAGCTGTTTTTT

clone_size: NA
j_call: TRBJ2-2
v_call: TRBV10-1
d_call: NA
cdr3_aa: CASSADKNTGELFF
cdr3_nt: TGCGCCAGCAGTGCTGACAAGAACACCGGGGAGCTGTTTTTT

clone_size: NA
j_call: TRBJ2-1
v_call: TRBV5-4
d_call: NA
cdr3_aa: CASTDSGDEQFF
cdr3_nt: TGTGCCAGCACCGATTCGGGAGATGAGCAGTTCTTC

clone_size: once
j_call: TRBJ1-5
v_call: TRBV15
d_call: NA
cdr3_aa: CATSGGLGAHQPQHF
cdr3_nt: TGTGCCACCAGCGGAGGACTAGGGGCCCATCAGCCCCAGCATTTT

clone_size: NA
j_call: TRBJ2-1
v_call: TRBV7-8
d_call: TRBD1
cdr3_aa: CASRFDRVRVNEQFF
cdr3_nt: TGTGCCAGCAGATTTGACAGGGTTCGCGTTAATGAGCAGTTCTTC

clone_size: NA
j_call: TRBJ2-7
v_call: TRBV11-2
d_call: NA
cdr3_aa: CASSRLTGERSSYEQYF
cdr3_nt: TGTGCCAGCAGCCGCCTGACAGGCGAGCGGAGCTCCTACGAGCAGTACTTC

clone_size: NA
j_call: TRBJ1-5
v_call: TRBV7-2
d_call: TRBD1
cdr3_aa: CASSLQGSDQPQHF
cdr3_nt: TGTGCCAGCAGTTTACAGGGGTCTGATCAGCCCCAGCATTTT

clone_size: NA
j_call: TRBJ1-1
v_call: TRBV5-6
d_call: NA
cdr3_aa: CASSLGKTEAFF
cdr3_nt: TGTGCCAGCAGCTTGGGAAAGACTGAAGCTTTCTTT

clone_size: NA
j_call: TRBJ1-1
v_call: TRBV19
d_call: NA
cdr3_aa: CASSVPGIEAFF
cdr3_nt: TGTGCCAGTAGTGTCCCAGGGATAGAAGCTTTCTTT

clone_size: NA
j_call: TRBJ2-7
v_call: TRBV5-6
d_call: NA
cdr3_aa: CASSPGGSTYEQYF
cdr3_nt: TGTGCCAGCAGCCCCGGCGGCAGCACCTACGAGCAGTACTTC

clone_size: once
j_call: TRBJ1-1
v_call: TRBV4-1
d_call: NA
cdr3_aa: CASSQVQGADTEAFF
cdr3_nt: TGCGCCAGCAGCCAAGTACAAGGGGCCGACACTGAAGCTTTCTTT

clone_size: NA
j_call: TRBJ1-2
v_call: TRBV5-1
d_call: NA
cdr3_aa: CASSSTSPGDGYTF
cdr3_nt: TGCGCCAGCAGCTCCACAAGCCCAGGGGATGGCTACACCTTC

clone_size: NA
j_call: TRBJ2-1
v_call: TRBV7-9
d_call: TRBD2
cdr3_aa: CASSLVLAGGISYNEQFF
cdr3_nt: TGTGCCAGCAGCTTAGTACTAGCGGGAGGGATCTCCTACAATGAGCAGTTCTTC

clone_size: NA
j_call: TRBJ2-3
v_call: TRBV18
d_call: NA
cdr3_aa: CASSPYLRAPLPTDTQYF
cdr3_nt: TGTGCCAGCTCACCATATCTCCGGGCGCCCCTTCCCACAGATACGCAGTATTTT

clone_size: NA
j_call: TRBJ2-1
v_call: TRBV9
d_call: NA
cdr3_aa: CASSGLAFYEQFF
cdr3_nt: TGTGCCAGCAGCGGATTAGCATTCTATGAGCAGTTCTTC

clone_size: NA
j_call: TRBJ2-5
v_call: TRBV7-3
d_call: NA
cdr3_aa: CASSLFRLETQYF
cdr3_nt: TGTGCCAGCAGCCTATTCAGGTTGGAGACCCAGTACTTC

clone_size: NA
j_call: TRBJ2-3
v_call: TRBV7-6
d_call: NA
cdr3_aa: CASSRTGTDTQYF
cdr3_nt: TGTGCCAGCAGCCGTACCGGCACAGATACGCAGTATTTT

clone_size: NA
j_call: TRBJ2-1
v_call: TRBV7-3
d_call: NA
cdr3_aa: CASSELDNEQFF
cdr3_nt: TGTGCCAGCAGCGAATTAGACAATGAGCAGTTCTTC

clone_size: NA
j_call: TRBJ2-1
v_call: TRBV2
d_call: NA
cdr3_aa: CASKNLGGSVYNEQFF
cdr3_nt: TGTGCCAGCAAAAACCTCGGCGGCAGTGTCTACAATGAGCAGTTCTTC

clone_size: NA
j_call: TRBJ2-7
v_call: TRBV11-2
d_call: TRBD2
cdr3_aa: CASRPLGGVSYEQYF
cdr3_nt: TGTGCCAGCAGGCCTCTGGGGGGGGTCTCCTACGAGCAGTACTTC

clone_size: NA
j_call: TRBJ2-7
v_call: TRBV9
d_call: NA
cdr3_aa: CASSPSGGAASYEQYF
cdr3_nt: TGTGCCAGCAGCCCTAGTGGGGGTGCGGCCTCCTACGAGCAGTACTTC

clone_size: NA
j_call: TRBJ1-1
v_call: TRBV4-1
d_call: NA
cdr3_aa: CASSQDGGTEAFF
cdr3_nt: TGCGCCAGCAGCCAAGACGGGGGAACTGAAGCTTTCTTT

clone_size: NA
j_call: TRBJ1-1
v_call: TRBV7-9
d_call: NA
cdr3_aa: CASSLGGLAVQAFF
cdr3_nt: TGTGCCAGCAGCTTAGGGGGCCTGGCGGTGCAAGCTTTCTTT

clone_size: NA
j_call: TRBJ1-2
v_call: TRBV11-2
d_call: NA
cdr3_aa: CASSPGVGDLGYGYTF
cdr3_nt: TGTGCCAGCAGCCCTGGGGTCGGAGATTTAGGTTATGGCTACACCTTC

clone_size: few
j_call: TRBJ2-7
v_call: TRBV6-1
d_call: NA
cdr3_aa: CASSDIIPNEQYF
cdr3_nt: TGTGCCAGCAGTGATATAATCCCAAACGAGCAGTACTTC

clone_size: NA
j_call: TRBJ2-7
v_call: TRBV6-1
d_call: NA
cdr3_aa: CASTLNLASYEQYF
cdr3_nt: TGTGCCAGCACCCTAAATCTTGCTTCCTACGAGCAGTACTTC

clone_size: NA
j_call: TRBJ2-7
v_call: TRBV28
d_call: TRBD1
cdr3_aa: CASSSHRDRLHEQYF
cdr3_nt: TGTGCCAGCAGCTCCCACCGGGACAGGCTACACGAGCAGTACTTC

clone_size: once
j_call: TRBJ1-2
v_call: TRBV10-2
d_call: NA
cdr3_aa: CASSPGTDGYTF
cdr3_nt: TGCGCCAGCAGTCCTGGGACCGATGGCTACACCTTC